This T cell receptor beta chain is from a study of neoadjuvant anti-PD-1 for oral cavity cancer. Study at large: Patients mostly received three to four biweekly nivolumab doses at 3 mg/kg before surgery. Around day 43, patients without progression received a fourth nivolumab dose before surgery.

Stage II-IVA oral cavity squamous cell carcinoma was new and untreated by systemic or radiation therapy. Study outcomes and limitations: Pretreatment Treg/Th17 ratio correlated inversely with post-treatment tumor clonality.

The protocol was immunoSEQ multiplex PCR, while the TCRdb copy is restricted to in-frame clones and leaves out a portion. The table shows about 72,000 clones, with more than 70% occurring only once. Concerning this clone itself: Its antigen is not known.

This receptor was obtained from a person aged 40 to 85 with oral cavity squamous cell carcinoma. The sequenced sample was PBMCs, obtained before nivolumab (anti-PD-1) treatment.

This CDR3 reads CASSPVGGGEQYF. The CDR3 region has the DNA TGTGCCAGCAGTCCCGTTGGAGGGGGCGAGCAGTACTTC. The chain has TRBV28 and TRBJ2-7; either TRBD1 or TRBD2 may fit D (6 bases each). The V end was cut by 5 bases, the J end by 6 bases, with 14 bases between. Germline-derived CDR1 and CDR2 are MDHEN and SYDVKM. The CDR3 totals 13 residues.